The sequence of this T cell receptor beta chain was determined in a study of T cell changes during pregnancy in multiple sclerosis. Germline values: CDR1 LNHDA, CDR2 SQIVND (reference sequence). V lost 4 bases and J 1 base, leaving 13 bases between the germline ends. The CDR3 covers 15 residues. TCRdb keeps only in-frame clones here, not all; method: immunoSEQ multiplex PCR. The data contain nearly 110,000 clones, around 93% of them singletons. The chain links TRBV19 to TRBJ1-1; no definite D call. This clonotype originated in a female donor in good health, enrolled as a control in a pregnancy study. The material sequenced was peripheral blood, taken in the third trimester of pregnancy. CDR3 sequence (DNA): TGTGCCAGTAGTACCCTCGTTCGACAGAACACTGAAGCTTTCTTT. Translating gives CASSTLVRQNTEAFF.